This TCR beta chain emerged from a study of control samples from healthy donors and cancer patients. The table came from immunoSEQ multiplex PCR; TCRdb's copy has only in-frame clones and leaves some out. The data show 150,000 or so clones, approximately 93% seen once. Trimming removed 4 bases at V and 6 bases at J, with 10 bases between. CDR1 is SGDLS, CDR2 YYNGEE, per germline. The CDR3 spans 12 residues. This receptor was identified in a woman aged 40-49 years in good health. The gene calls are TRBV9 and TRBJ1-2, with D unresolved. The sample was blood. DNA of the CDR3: TGTGCCAGCAGCCTCCGGTCAGATGGCTACACCTTC. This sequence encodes CASSLRSDGYTF.